This passage covers 14 T cell receptor beta chains from one sample sequenced in a study of blood T cells in healthy people across ages. A second PCR of 7 to 11 cycles used a sample-barcoded 5' primer and a J-beta primer mix. TCRdb redid the calling of the 5' RACE reads with MiXCR, one entry per CDR3 protein. The repertoire includes 1.8 million or so distinct CDR3 sequences, about two fifths of them detected once, and about 21% sits in the top ten. Sequences were obtained from blood. The receptor source for this set is a human donor in good health.

The chain recombines TRBV4-3 with TRBJ2-1; 11 bases fit TRBD2. Germline V gene lookup returns CDR1 LGHNA and CDR2 YSLEER. The CDR3 loop spans 16 amino acids. J gave up 9 bases and V 4 bases, and 11 bases lay outside the gene matches. CDR3 amino acids: CASSLGTSGGWREQFF. The CDR3 region has the DNA TGCGCCAGCAGCCTAGGCACTAGCGGGGGATGGCGTGAGCAGTTCTTC.

As for this clonotype: Germline is not matched at one junction end, which may reflect a read error. V and J are TRBV5-1 and TRBJ2-6; a weak D match, TRBD1 (5 bases). Germline CDR1 is SGHRS and CDR2 is YFSETQ. This CDR3 is built from 14 residues. The CDR3 loop is CASYSGSGANVRTF. The CDR3 DNA reads TGCGCCAGCTACTCAGGCTCTGGGGCCAACGTCCGGACTTTC. Full variable domain (outside the CDR3, taken from reference TRBV5-1 and TRBJ2-6): KAGVTQTPRYLIKTRGQQVTLSCSPISGHRSVSWYQQTPGQGLQFLFEYFSETQRNKGNFPGRFSGRQFSNSRSEMNVSTLELGDSALYLCASYSGSGANVRTFGAGSRLTVL.

This clonotype occurred a few times. The chain has TRBV4-3 and TRBJ2-1; the D gene is possibly TRBD2 (6 bases). CDR1 is LGHNA and CDR2 is YSLEER in the germline V gene. V was clipped by 1 base and J by 4 bases, with 11 bases between them. The CDR3 covers 15 residues. The CDR3 DNA reads as TGCGCCAGCAGCCAAGCGTCGAGCGGGTACAATGAGCAGTTCTTC. Its protein is CASSQASSGYNEQFF.

The table lists this clonotype with a few counts. The chain has TRBV28 and TRBJ2-7; 8 bases fit TRBD1. Germline assignment: CDR1 MDHEN and CDR2 SYDVKM. The CDR3 runs 14 residues. With 6 bases clipped from V and 3 bases from J, the junction kept 7 bases outside the gene matches. This CDR3 reads CASRPGQGRYEQYF. The CDR3 region has the DNA TGTGCCAGCAGGCCTGGACAGGGACGCTACGAGCAGTACTTC.

This clonotype turned up a few times. The V call is TRBV28, the J call TRBJ2-5; a possible D gene is TRBD1 (5 bases). Germline V CDR1 and CDR2: MDHEN, SYDVKM. Trimming cost V 4 bases and J 0 bases, with 24 bases left between them. The CDR3 length is 19 residues. The CDR3 nucleotides are TGTGCCAGCAGTTCCCTCGCCAGGACAAGCAATTTGTACCAAGAGACCCAGTACTTC. Its translation is CASSSLARTSNLYQETQYF.

V usage is TRBV7-2 and J usage is TRBJ1-2, with D perhaps TRBD1 (5 bases). This CDR3 has 16 residues. Germline V CDR1 and CDR2: SGHTA, FQGNSA. Trimming removed 4 bases from V and 5 bases from J, with 20 bases in between. The CDR3 spells CASSWGSWAVTYGYTF. As DNA, the CDR3 is TGTGCCAGCAGCTGGGGGTCATGGGCAGTTACTTATGGCTACACCTTC.

This chain links TRBV19 with TRBJ1-2; maybe TRBD1 (5 bases). The V end was cut by 4 bases, the J end by 8 bases, with 14 bases between. CDR1 is LNHDA, CDR2 SQIVND, per germline (reference sequence). This CDR3 contains 13 residues. CDR3 DNA sequence: TGTGCCAGTAGTACCCTGGGGGGAGGCGGCTACACCTTC. Its protein product is CASSTLGGGGYTF. The full variable domain, its missing parts supplied by reference TRBV19 and TRBJ1-2, is DGGITQSPKYLFRKEGQNVTLSCEQNLNHDAMYWYRQDPGQGLRLIYYSQIVNDFQKGDIAEGYSVSREKKESFPLTVTSAQKNPTAFYLCASSTLGGGGYTFGSGTRLTVV.

This clonotype was seen more than once but under ten times. DNA of the CDR3: TGTGCCAGCAGCTTAGCGCTCGGGACAGAACAAGAGACCCAGTACTTC. Protein sequence: CASSLALGTEQETQYF. V gene TRBV7-9 combines with J gene TRBJ2-5, with TRBD1 identical over 7 bases. From germline, CDR1 is SEHNR and CDR2 FQNEAQ (reference sequence). This CDR3 region has 16 residues. The ends lost 0 bases at V and 2 bases at J; junction bases unmatched: 6.

The chain is built from TRBV6-2 or TRBV6-3 and TRBJ2-4, with TRBD2 matching 10 bases. The end of the DNA aligns better with TRBJ2-7, so the J call may be wrong. Germline V gives CDR1 MNHEY, CDR2 SVGEGT. The CDR3 runs 15 residues. The CDR3 protein is CASSLTSGLTYEQYF. The CDR3 region has the DNA TGTGCCAGCAGCCTGACTAGCGGGCTAACCTACGAGCAGTACTTC.

The chain uses TRBV2 and TRBJ1-6; D possibly corresponds to TRBD1 (5 bases). Germline-derived CDR1 and CDR2 are SNHLY and FYNNEI. The CDR3 loop spans 12 amino acids. Trimming left V 6 bases short and J 14 bases short, with 14 bases between. CDR3 in DNA: TGTGCCAGCAGAGGGGACCTCATAACCCTCCACTTT. Amino acid sequence: CASRGDLITLHF.

With regard to this clonotype: Just one base apart from a much larger clone, this may be a read error. The rearrangement joins TRBV15 to TRBJ2-4, with TRBD2 matching over 7 bases. The DNA end is more similar to TRBJ2-7, so the J call may be wrong. Germline CDR1 is LNHNV and CDR2 is YYDKDF (reference sequence). The CDR3 is made up of 16 amino acids. CDR3 region: CATSRGRAGDPYEQYF. The CDR3 DNA follows: TGTGCCACCAGCAGAGGTCGGGCGGGGGACCCCTACGAGCAGTACTTC.

This clonotype was counted a few times. This chain joins TRBV12-3 or TRBV12-4 and TRBJ2-3, with 13 nucleotides matching TRBD2. There are 17 residues in the CDR3. V was clipped by 4 bases and J by 0 bases; unmatched bases: 4. The CDR3 loop reads CASSSWGLAGSTDTQYF. As DNA, the CDR3 is TGTGCCAGCAGTTCCTGGGGACTAGCGGGGAGCACAGATACGCAGTATTTT.

This clonotype was observed a few times. This chain connects TRBV7-2 to TRBJ1-2; D possibly corresponds to TRBD1 (6 bases). The V gene lost 2 bases and the J gene lost 4 bases, with 17 bases spanning the gap. The CDR3 length is 16 residues. CDR1 and CDR2 from the germline V gene are SGHTA and FQGNSA. CDR3 region: CASSLYLWGGGYGYTF. DNA for the CDR3: TGTGCCAGCAGCTTATACCTTTGGGGAGGGGGCTATGGCTACACCTTC. Based on the CDR3 plus reference TRBV7-2 and TRBJ1-2, the full variable domain is GAGVSQSPSNKVTEKGKDVELRCDPISGHTALYWYRQSLGQGLEFLIYFQGNSAPDKSGLPSDRFSAERTGGSVSTLTIQRTQQEDSAVYLCASSLYLWGGGYGYTFGSGTRLTVV.

This chain links TRBV7-9 with TRBJ1-6; 10 positions match TRBD1. The trim removed 5 bases at V and 7 bases at J, leaving 5 bases unmatched. The CDR3 runs 15 residues. Per the germline V gene, CDR1 is SEHNR and CDR2 is FQNEAQ (reference sequence). The CDR3 DNA follows: TGTGCCAGCAGCCGACAGGGGGCGAGGAATTCACCCCTCCACTTT. It specifies CASSRQGARNSPLHF.